A few counts support the clone carrying this TCR beta chain. The antigen remains unidentified. The junction had 10 bases not matched to a gene; V was cut back by 3 bases and J by 7 bases. Germline CDR1 is MNHEY and CDR2 is SMNVEV (reference sequence). The CDR3 totals 15 residues. This sample was included in a study of T-cell memory formation after mild COVID-19. 5'RACE with constant-segment primers yielded barcoded, UMI-tagged TCR alpha and TCR beta cDNA libraries. TCRdb independently ran MiXCR on the 5' RACE reads; one entry per CDR3 protein. The data contain about 360,000 distinct CDR3 sequences, approximately 14% of them singletons. Notes on the study in general: Balance between CD4 and CD8 was seen in clones contracting day 15 to 85, and a CD4+ lean was seen in later expanders. What remained unconfirmed was the SARS-CoV-2 specificity of second-wave clones peaking on day 37. The study found contracting CD4+ clones mainly in CM and EM and contracting CD8+ clones in EMRA.

The gene calls are TRBV27 and TRBJ2-5, with TRBD1 matching 8 bases. The sequence derives from a young man who had mild COVID-19 (a few samples of this study predate the infection). Cell type and time point are not known. Sequenced material: PBMCs or a T cell subset sorted from them (not recorded which). The CDR3 bases are TGTGCCAGCAGTTTTTGGACAGGGACCTCAGGGACCCAGTACTTC. Its translation: CASSFWTGTSGTQYF.